These 3 T cell receptor beta chains share one sample of origin, sequenced in a study of T cell responses to AZD1222 COVID-19 vaccine. Assay: immunoSEQ multiplex PCR; the TCRdb copy retains only in-frame clones and omits some. The table lists about 120,000 clones, about 94% of them singletons. Sample: peripheral blood, taken 28 days after the second AZD1222 dose. The source of these receptors is an adult who received the AZD1222 COVID-19 vaccine.

The V call is TRBV6-5, the J call TRBJ1-2; no definite D call. The ends were cut back, 8 bases at V and 12 bases at J, with 22 bases in the middle. This CDR3 region has 13 residues. Looked up from germline, CDR1 is MNHEY and CDR2 is SVGAGI. CDR3: CASEEGFRRRNTF. CDR3 in DNA: TGTGCCAGCGAAGAAGGCTTCCGAAGGCGGAACACCTTC.

This chain connects TRBV3-1 (or the pseudogene TRBV3-2) to TRBJ2-5; TRBD2 matches 12 bases. The CDR3 runs 14 residues. CDR1 and CDR2 from the germline V gene are LGHDT and YNNKEL (reference sequence). With 4 bases clipped from V and 5 bases from J, the junction kept 2 bases outside the gene matches. CDR3 DNA: TGTGCCAGCAGCCTTCTAGCGGGAGGGGAGACCCAGTACTTC. Protein product: CASSLLAGGETQYF.

This sequence joins TRBV4-1 and TRBJ1-1, with D perhaps matching TRBD1 (5 bases). V lost 3 bases, J lost 4 bases, and 18 bases lay in between. The CDR3 runs to 16 residues. The germline V gene encodes CDR1 MGHRA and CDR2 YSYEKL. In DNA, the CDR3 is TGCGCCAGCAGCCAGGGGAGGAACCGGGGGGGCACTGAAGCTTTCTTT. It specifies CASSQGRNRGGTEAFF.